Listed below are T cell receptor beta chains from one sample, sequenced in a study of blood T cell repertoires in COVID-19. The protocol was immunoSEQ multiplex PCR, while the TCRdb copy is restricted to in-frame clones and leaves out a portion. This repertoire shows roughly 220,000 clones, 85% to 90% found once; its top ten account for about 9.4%. Sequencing was performed on peripheral blood. The receptors here all came from a woman in her forties or fifties with COVID-19, enrolled during active disease. Both conserved end residues are part of each CDR3. A D gene is named only where the DNA matches it firmly. The listing skips clone size in some rows; elsewhere it reads once, few, many or a size class.

cdr3_nt,cdr3_aa,clone_size,j_call,d_call,v_call
TGTGCCAGCAGCCCTGCACAGGGGGCTTTAGGAGAGACCCAGTACTTC,CASSPAQGALGETQYF,.,TRBJ2-5,TRBD1,TRBV7-2
TGCAGCGCCGGAGGGGGGGGAGGCCAGTACTTC,CSAGGGGGQYF,.,TRBJ2-5,.,TRBV29-1
TGTGCCAGCAGCATAAGGCGATCAGGGCCGAAGGGGGCCAACGTCCTGACTTTC,CASSIRRSGPKGANVLTF,.,TRBJ2-6,.,TRBV3-1/TRBV3-2
TGTGCCAGCAGCCAAGATGGTTCAGGGGGCGGCAATAGCTGGTATGGGGCCAACGTCCTGACTTTC,CASSQDGSGGGNSWYGANVLTF,.,TRBJ2-6,TRBD1,TRBV14
TGTGCCAGCAGCTTAGGGCAGGGCGGATTACTTGACTACAATGAGCAGTTCTTC,CASSLGQGGLLDYNEQFF,.,TRBJ2-1,.,TRBV7-2
TGTGCCTTGACAGGCCAAGTATTCTATGGCTACACCTTC,CALTGQVFYGYTF,.,TRBJ1-2,.,TRBV30
TGTGCCAGTAGTACGGGACTACACGATGAGCAGTTCTTC,CASSTGLHDEQFF,few,TRBJ2-1,TRBD2,TRBV19
TGTGCCAGCAGCTTAGGGCAGGGGGGCCAGCAGTACTTC,CASSLGQGGQQYF,.,TRBJ2-7,.,TRBV7-3
TGTGCCAGTAGTATCGGAGCTTACACTGAAGCTTTCTTT,CASSIGAYTEAFF,.,TRBJ1-1,.,TRBV19
TGTGCCAGCAAGGAGGCGGTAATCCAAGAGACCCAGTACTTC,CASKEAVIQETQYF,.,TRBJ2-5,.,TRBV2
TGCGCCAGCAGCGTCGACAGGGTCGGCACTGAAGCTTTCTTT,CASSVDRVGTEAFF,.,TRBJ1-1,TRBD1,TRBV5-1
TGCGCCAGCAGCCAAGATCTAGCCGGGGGGTACAATGAGCAGTTCTTC,CASSQDLAGGYNEQFF,.,TRBJ2-1,TRBD2,TRBV4-3
TGTGCCAGTAGTATAGGGCCGTCAGGCTACACCTTC,CASSIGPSGYTF,.,TRBJ1-2,.,TRBV19
TGCAGCGTAGGCCCGGGACAGCGCACAGATACGCAGTATTTT,CSVGPGQRTDTQYF,.,TRBJ2-3,TRBD1,TRBV29-1
TGTGCCAGCAGAAGGGACAGGACCCTCTCTGGGGCCAACGTCCTGACTTTC,CASRRDRTLSGANVLTF,.,TRBJ2-6,TRBD1,TRBV2
TGCGCCAGCAGCCAAGAGGGGTTCACTAGCGGGGGGGCCAGCACAGATACGCAGTATTTT,CASSQEGFTSGGASTDTQYF,.,TRBJ2-3,TRBD2,TRBV4-1
TGTGCCAGCAGCCCCGGACTAGCAGGAAGGACAGATACGCAGTATTTT,CASSPGLAGRTDTQYF,.,TRBJ2-3,TRBD2,TRBV7-2
TGTGCCACCAGTGAACCCGGGACAGCTGAAGCTTTCTTT,CATSEPGTAEAFF,.,TRBJ1-1,TRBD1,TRBV24-1
TGTGCCAGCAGCCCCCTGGGACTGAGTACTAGCACAGATACGCAGTATTTT,CASSPLGLSTSTDTQYF,.,TRBJ2-3,.,TRBV7-8
TGCAGTGCTAGTGTAAGGCAGGACATCTCCTATAATTCACCCCTCCACTTT,CSASVRQDISYNSPLHF,.,TRBJ1-6,.,TRBV20-1
TGTGCCAGCAGCTTGGGCCTCGACAGTCTCAATCAGCCCCAGCATTTT,CASSLGLDSLNQPQHF,.,TRBJ1-5,.,TRBV3-1/TRBV3-2
TGTGCCAGCAGTTTCGGGACAGGGGTTCGAGGCTACACCTTC,CASSFGTGVRGYTF,.,TRBJ1-2,TRBD1,TRBV28
TGTGCCAGCAGCTTGGTGGGGGACAGGAAGAACACTGAAGCTTTCTTT,CASSLVGDRKNTEAFF,.,TRBJ1-1,TRBD1,TRBV7-8
TGTGCCAGCAGTCGAACTTTTCAAGAGACCCAGTACTTC,CASSRTFQETQYF,.,TRBJ2-5,.,TRBV6-5
TGCGCCAGCAGCTTGGAAGCGGGGAACACTGAAGCTTTCTTT,CASSLEAGNTEAFF,.,TRBJ1-1,.,TRBV5-1
TGTGCCACCAGCTCTTCGACTAGCGGGGGGGTCGACGAGCAGTACTTC,CATSSSTSGGVDEQYF,once,TRBJ2-7,TRBD2,TRBV24-1
TGTGCCAGCAGTGCCCCTCTCCGGGACAGCTATAAAATAGCCAAAAACATTCAGTACTTC,CASSAPLRDSYKIAKNIQYF,.,TRBJ2-4,TRBD1,TRBV6-1
TGTGCCAGCAGTGAAAGCTACGGGGGGACCCAGTACTTC,CASSESYGGTQYF,.,TRBJ2-5,.,TRBV2